The rows below give T cell receptor beta chains drawn from one sample of a study of T-cell memory formation after mild COVID-19. From the 5' RACE reads, TCRdb called clonotypes with MiXCR, one entry per CDR3 protein. The table shows 500,000 to 550,000 distinct CDR3 sequences, with around 20% occurring only once. Sequenced sample: PBMCs or a T cell subset sorted from them (not recorded which). These receptors were collected from an adult woman who had mild COVID-19 (a few samples of this study predate the infection). Cell type and time point are not known. The CDR3 runs from the conserved cysteine through the conserved F or W. The D gene is left open where the match is weak. Not every row has a clone size; where given, it reads once, few, many or a size class.

CDR3 protein: CASSLGSQETQYF
CDR3 DNA: TGTGCCAGCTCGCTGGGCAGTCAAGAGACCCAGTACTTC
V gene: TRBV12-3/TRBV12-4
CDR3 length: 13
J gene: TRBJ2-5
clone size: many
D gene: -

CDR3 protein: CASSTDSGEPYEQYF
CDR3 DNA: TGTGCCAGCAGTACGGATAGCGGGGAACCCTACGAGCAGTACTTC
V gene: TRBV12-3/TRBV12-4
CDR3 length: 15
J gene: TRBJ2-7
clone size: -
D gene: TRBD2

CDR3 protein: CASSRELNSYEQYF
CDR3 DNA: TGTGCCAGCAGTCGCGAATTAAACTCCTACGAGCAGTACTTC
V gene: TRBV12-3/TRBV12-4
CDR3 length: 14
J gene: TRBJ2-7
clone size: few
D gene: -

CDR3 protein: CASSLDRTDTQYF
CDR3 DNA: TGTGCTAGCAGCTTGGACCGAACAGATACGCAGTATTTT
V gene: TRBV7-7
CDR3 length: 13
J gene: TRBJ2-3
clone size: many
D gene: -

CDR3 protein: CASSWTGNSDTQYF
CDR3 DNA: TGTGCCAGCAGTTGGACGGGAAATTCAGATACGCAGTATTTT
V gene: TRBV7-9
CDR3 length: 14
J gene: TRBJ2-3
clone size: -
D gene: -

CDR3 protein: CASSLEDRGGYTF
CDR3 DNA: TGTGCCAGCAGCTTAGAGGACAGGGGTGGCTACACCTTC
V gene: TRBV5-6
CDR3 length: 13
J gene: TRBJ1-2
clone size: -
D gene: TRBD1

CDR3 protein: CASTGGSDTQYF
CDR3 DNA: TGTGCCAGCACGGGGGGATCAGATACGCAGTATTTT
V gene: TRBV6-6
CDR3 length: 12
J gene: TRBJ2-3
clone size: -
D gene: TRBD2

CDR3 protein: CATSDLEDTGELFF
CDR3 DNA: TGTGCCACCAGTGATTTGGAGGACACCGGGGAGCTGTTTTTT
V gene: TRBV24-1
CDR3 length: 14
J gene: TRBJ2-2
clone size: many
D gene: -

CDR3 protein: CASSLAGTGSTEAFF
CDR3 DNA: TGTGCCAGCAGCTTAGCCGGGACAGGTTCCACTGAAGCTTTCTTT
V gene: TRBV7-8
CDR3 length: 15
J gene: TRBJ1-1
clone size: -
D gene: TRBD1

CDR3 protein: CASSSPRGVTETQYF
CDR3 DNA: TGTGCCAGCAGCTCCCCCCGGGGGGTAACGGAGACCCAGTACTTC
V gene: TRBV5-6
CDR3 length: 15
J gene: TRBJ2-5
clone size: few
D gene: TRBD2

CDR3 protein: CASSFQGQGVNEQFF
CDR3 DNA: TGTGCCAGCAGCTTTCAAGGACAGGGAGTAAATGAGCAGTTCTTC
V gene: TRBV7-2
CDR3 length: 15
J gene: TRBJ2-1
clone size: -
D gene: TRBD1

CDR3 protein: CASSPKPTGLNTEAFF
CDR3 DNA: TGTGCCAGCAGCCCCAAACCGACAGGGTTAAACACTGAAGCTTTCTTT
V gene: TRBV13
CDR3 length: 16
J gene: TRBJ1-1
clone size: few
D gene: TRBD1

CDR3 protein: CASSLTSVDTDTQYF
CDR3 DNA: TGTGCCAGCAGCTTAACTAGCGTGGACACAGATACGCAGTATTTT
V gene: TRBV7-6
CDR3 length: 15
J gene: TRBJ2-3
clone size: many
D gene: TRBD2

CDR3 protein: CASSLSGDSFYHPQHF
CDR3 DNA: TGTGCCAGCAGCTTGTCTGGGGACAGTTTTTATCATCCCCAGCATTTT
V gene: TRBV5-5
CDR3 length: 16
J gene: TRBJ1-5
clone size: -
D gene: TRBD1

CDR3 protein: CASSWDGGPFSANTGELFF
CDR3 DNA: TGTGCCAGCAGCTGGGACGGGGGGCCTTTTTCGGCGAACACCGGGGAGCTGTTTTTT
V gene: TRBV7-9
CDR3 length: 19
J gene: TRBJ2-2
clone size: -
D gene: -

CDR3 protein: CASSFGRGGTEAFF
CDR3 DNA: TGTGCCAGCAGTTTTGGACGGGGGGGCACTGAAGCTTTCTTT
V gene: TRBV12-3/TRBV12-4
CDR3 length: 14
J gene: TRBJ1-1
clone size: few
D gene: -

CDR3 protein: CASSQGHPAYEQYF
CDR3 DNA: TGCGCCAGCAGCCAAGGGCACCCAGCCTACGAGCAGTACTTC
V gene: TRBV4-3
CDR3 length: 14
J gene: TRBJ2-7
clone size: -
D gene: -

CDR3 protein: CASGEGRGYTF
CDR3 DNA: TGTGCCAGCGGTGAAGGGCGTGGCTACACCTTC
V gene: TRBV7-9
CDR3 length: 11
J gene: TRBJ1-2
clone size: few
D gene: -

CDR3 protein: CASSLDRPTYGYTF
CDR3 DNA: TGCGCCAGCAGCCTGGACAGGCCAACGTATGGCTACACCTTC
V gene: TRBV5-1
CDR3 length: 14
J gene: TRBJ1-2
clone size: few
D gene: TRBD1

CDR3 protein: CASSSPDRSNSGNTIYF
CDR3 DNA: TGTGCCAGCAGCTCGCCAGACAGGTCGAACTCTGGAAACACCATATATTTT
V gene: TRBV21-1
CDR3 length: 17
J gene: TRBJ1-3
clone size: -
D gene: -

CDR3 protein: CASSFPQGGNTEAFF
CDR3 DNA: TGCGCCAGCAGCTTCCCGCAGGGAGGGAACACTGAAGCTTTCTTT
V gene: TRBV5-1
CDR3 length: 15
J gene: TRBJ1-1
clone size: many
D gene: -

CDR3 protein: CASSYSAFAVVLGDRDYGYTF
CDR3 DNA: TGTGCCAGCAGTTACTCAGCTTTCGCGGTCGTGCTAGGAGATCGGGACTATGGCTACACCTTC
V gene: TRBV6-5
CDR3 length: 21
J gene: TRBJ1-2
clone size: few
D gene: -

CDR3 protein: CASSYRGVRSNTGELFF
CDR3 DNA: TGTGCCAGCAGTTACAGGGGGGTGCGGTCGAACACCGGGGAGCTGTTTTTT
V gene: TRBV6-5
CDR3 length: 17
J gene: TRBJ2-2
clone size: few
D gene: -

CDR3 protein: CASRASGRADTQYF
CDR3 DNA: TGTGCCAGCAGGGCGAGCGGGAGGGCAGATACGCAGTATTTT
V gene: TRBV27
CDR3 length: 14
J gene: TRBJ2-3
clone size: -
D gene: TRBD2

CDR3 protein: CASSPYGGELFF
CDR3 DNA: TGTGCCAGCAGCCCGTATGGCGGGGAGCTGTTTTTT
V gene: TRBV11-2
CDR3 length: 12
J gene: TRBJ2-2
clone size: -
D gene: -

CDR3 protein: CASSWTSGRAGTDTQYF
CDR3 DNA: TGTGCCAGCAGTTGGACTAGCGGGAGGGCCGGGACAGATACGCAGTATTTT
V gene: TRBV6-2/TRBV6-3
CDR3 length: 17
J gene: TRBJ2-3
clone size: few
D gene: TRBD2

CDR3 protein: CASSLGPSRLAGLNEQFF
CDR3 DNA: TGTGCCAGCAGCTTGGGTCCCAGTAGACTAGCGGGTTTAAATGAGCAGTTCTTC
V gene: TRBV5-4
CDR3 length: 18
J gene: TRBJ2-1
clone size: few
D gene: TRBD2

CDR3 protein: CASSLGQKYQETQYF
CDR3 DNA: TGTGCCAGCAGCTTAGGGCAGAAGTACCAAGAGACCCAGTACTTC
V gene: TRBV7-2
CDR3 length: 15
J gene: TRBJ2-5
clone size: few
D gene: -

CDR3 protein: CASRHDNSYEQYF
CDR3 DNA: TGTGCCAGCAGGCATGACAACTCCTACGAGCAGTACTTC
V gene: TRBV3-1
CDR3 length: 13
J gene: TRBJ2-7
clone size: few
D gene: -